The present T cell receptor (beta chain) was sequenced within a study of radiation and T cells in renal cell carcinoma. Study-level background: Nephrectomy followed 15 Gy stereotactic body radiation by 4 weeks. Findings of the study overall: Top tumor clonotypes rose in blood 2 weeks post-radiation, then contracted.

Comments on this clone: Its cognate antigen is unknown.

In germline, CDR1 is SGHRS, CDR2 YFSETQ. The CDR3 loop spans 13 amino acids. V was clipped by 6 bases and J by 1 base, with 10 bases between them. Only in-frame clones appear in the TCRdb table, and some are missing; sequencing was by immunoSEQ multiplex PCR. The sample has about 150,000 clones; over 80% are singletons. The time point here: blood 2 weeks post-SBRT. Treatment denoted: 15 Gy SBRT to primary tumor, nephrectomy 4 weeks later. Blood was sampled at baseline, 2 weeks and 4 weeks after SBRT. This rearrangement joins TRBV5-1 to TRBJ1-1; D is uncertain. The source is a woman between 45 and 65 years old with renal cell carcinoma. Material: blood, obtained from a patient whose treatment included radiotherapy and nephrectomy. The CDR3 here is CASTISTNTEAFF. Here the CDR3 DNA reads TGCGCCAGCACCATATCGACGAACACTGAAGCTTTCTTT.